The T cell receptor (beta chain) under discussion was sequenced for a study of shared clonotypes between healthy human individuals. The V gene's germline CDR1 is MNHEY and CDR2 SVGAGI. Trimming removed 6 bases from V and 6 bases from J, with 9 bases in between. The CDR3 has 12 residues. The method was immunoSEQ multiplex PCR; TCRdb's version includes in-frame clones alone and lacks a portion of them. The profile shows some 500,000 clones, about 96% of them singletons. The specimen sequenced was naive CD4+ T cells sorted from blood. Documented subset: CD45RA+ positively selected. This sequence originates from a woman under 40 in good health. The rearrangement joins TRBV6-5 to TRBJ2-1, with D hard to call. CDR3 protein: CASRQASNEQFF. CDR3 in DNA: TGTGCCAGCAGGCAGGCCAGCAATGAGCAGTTCTTC.